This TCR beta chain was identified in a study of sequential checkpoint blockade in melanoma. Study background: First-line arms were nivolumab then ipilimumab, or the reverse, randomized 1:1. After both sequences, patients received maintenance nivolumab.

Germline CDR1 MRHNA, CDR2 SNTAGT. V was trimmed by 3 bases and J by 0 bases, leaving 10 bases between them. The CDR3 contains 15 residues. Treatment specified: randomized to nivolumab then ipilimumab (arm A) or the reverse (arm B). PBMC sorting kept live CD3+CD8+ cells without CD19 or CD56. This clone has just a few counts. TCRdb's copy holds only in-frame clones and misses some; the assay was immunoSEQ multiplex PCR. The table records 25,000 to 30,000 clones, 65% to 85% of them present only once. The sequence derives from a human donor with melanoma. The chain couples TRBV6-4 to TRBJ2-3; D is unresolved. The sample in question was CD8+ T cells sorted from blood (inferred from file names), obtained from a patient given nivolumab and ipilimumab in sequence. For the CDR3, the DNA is TGTGCCAGCAGTGAGGGCAAGGCGAGCACAGATACGCAGTATTTT. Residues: CASSEGKASTDTQYF.